This T cell receptor (beta chain) was identified during a study of T cell responses to AZD1222 COVID-19 vaccine. Libraries were prepared by immunoSEQ multiplex PCR; TCRdb keeps only in-frame clonotypes and omits some of them. The sample holds approximately 170,000 clones, 80% to 95% seen once. The CDR3 runs to 13 residues. V was cut by 4 bases and J by 7 bases, with 11 bases left in between. Germline loops: CDR1 SNHLY, CDR2 FYNNEI. Points on this clone: Antigen specificity is unknown.

Study observations and caveats: Spike-specific TCR breadth and depth grew following two AZD1222 doses. White British donors predominated, females outnumbered males, and clonal diversity was possibly underestimated. At baseline, just a handful of AZD1222 recipients tested seropositive.

This chain uses TRBV2 with TRBJ2-1; perhaps TRBD2 as D (5 bases). The sequence was collected from an adult in good health. This specimen consisted of peripheral blood, obtained on day 0 of AZD1222 vaccination. DNA of the CDR3: TGTGCCAGCAGTGGGCCCTCGGGGAATGAGCAGTTCTTC. Translated, it gives CASSGPSGNEQFF.